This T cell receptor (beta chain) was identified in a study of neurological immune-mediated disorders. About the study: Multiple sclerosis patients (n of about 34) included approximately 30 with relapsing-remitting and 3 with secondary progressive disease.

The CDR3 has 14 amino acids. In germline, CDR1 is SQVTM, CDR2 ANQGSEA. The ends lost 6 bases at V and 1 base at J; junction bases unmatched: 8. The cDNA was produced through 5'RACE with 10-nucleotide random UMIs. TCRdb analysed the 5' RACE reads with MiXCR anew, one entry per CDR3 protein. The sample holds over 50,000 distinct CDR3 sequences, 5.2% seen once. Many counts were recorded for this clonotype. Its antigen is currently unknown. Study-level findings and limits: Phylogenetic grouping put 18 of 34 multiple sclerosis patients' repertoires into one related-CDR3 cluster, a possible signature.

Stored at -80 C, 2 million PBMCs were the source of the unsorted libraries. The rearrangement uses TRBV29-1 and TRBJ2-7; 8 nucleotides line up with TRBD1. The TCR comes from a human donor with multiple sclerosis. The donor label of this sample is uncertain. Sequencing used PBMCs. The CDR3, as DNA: TGCAGCGTCGGACAGGGAATTCGGTCCTACGAGCAGTACTTC. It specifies CSVGQGIRSYEQYF.